Given below is one TCR beta chain in context. Its antigen remains unidentified. Sequenced by immunoSEQ multiplex PCR; TCRdb stores in-frame clones only, minus some. Of roughly 76,000 clones listed, roughly 91% are singletons. The CDR3 is 15 amino acids. CDR1 is MDHEN, CDR2 SYDVKM, per germline. V lost 4 bases and J 3 bases, leaving 13 bases between the germline ends. The data are from a study of OX40 agonist ivuxolimab in advanced cancers. General study findings and limits: Clonal expansion from baseline to week 6 occurred in both CD4+ and CD8+ T cells. Specificity for antigen went undetermined in the expanded peripheral T cells.

The V call is TRBV28, the J call TRBJ1-3; D remains ambiguous. This specimen consisted of CD4+ or CD8+ T cells sorted from blood, obtained in a trial of the OX40 agonist ivuxolimab. This clonotype was sampled from an adult with an advanced solid tumor such as melanoma, head and neck, liver or kidney cancer. The CDR3 loop reads CASSSGSLYGNTIYF. DNA of the CDR3: TGTGCCAGCAGTTCCGGATCACTCTATGGAAACACCATATATTTT.